This T cell receptor beta chain is drawn from a study of graft-versus-host responses after intestinal transplantation. Across the whole study: Anti-thymocyte globulin served as induction for all recipients, who then took tacrolimus and steroids for roughly 3 years. Study results and limitations: Early declines in HvG clones that occurred post-transplant were associated with peak circulating GvH clone levels. Graft-versus-host to host-versus-graft clonal ratios in allografts were high in patients with graft-donor T cell macrochimerism.

Note on this clone: Its antigen is as yet unknown.

Clones were sequenced by immunoSEQ multiplex PCR, and TCRdb holds only the in-frame ones, with some missing. The data hold around 99,000 clones, with over 80% observed a single time. The germline CDR1 and CDR2 sequences are SGHAT and FQNNGV. J lost 1 base, V lost 4 bases, and 3 bases had no gene match. This CDR3 is built from 15 residues. The sequence was obtained from a human donor who was the organ donor for an intestinal transplant. V gene TRBV11-2 combines with J gene TRBJ2-1; 8 positions match TRBD2. The source was unstimulated CD4+ T cells sorted from spleen or lymph node cells, collected before transplant. The CDR3 reads CASSSERGSYNEQFF. CDR3 coding DNA: TGTGCCAGCAGCTCTGAGCGGGGGTCCTACAATGAGCAGTTCTTC.